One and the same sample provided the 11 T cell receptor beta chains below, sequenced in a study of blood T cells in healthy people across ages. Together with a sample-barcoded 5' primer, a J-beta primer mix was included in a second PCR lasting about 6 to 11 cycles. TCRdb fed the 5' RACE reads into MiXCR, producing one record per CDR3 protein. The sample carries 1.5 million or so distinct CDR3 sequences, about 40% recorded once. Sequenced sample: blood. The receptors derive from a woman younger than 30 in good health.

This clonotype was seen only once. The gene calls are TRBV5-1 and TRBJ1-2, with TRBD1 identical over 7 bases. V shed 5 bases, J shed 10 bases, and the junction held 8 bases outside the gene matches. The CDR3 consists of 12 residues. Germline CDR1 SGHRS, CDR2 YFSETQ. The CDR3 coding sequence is TGCGCCAGCAGGACAGGGCACCCTAACTACACCTTC. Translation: CASRTGHPNYTF.

The CDR3 sequence is CASSFGTGENSPLHF. Written as DNA, the CDR3 is TGTGCCAGCAGTTTCGGGACAGGGGAGAATTCACCCCTCCACTTT. The chain employs TRBV25-1 and TRBJ1-6; 10 bases agree with TRBD1. Germline values: CDR1 MGHDK, CDR2 SYGVNS. The CDR3 is 15 amino acids. The junction had 5 bases not matched to a gene; V was cut back by 5 bases and J by 7 bases.

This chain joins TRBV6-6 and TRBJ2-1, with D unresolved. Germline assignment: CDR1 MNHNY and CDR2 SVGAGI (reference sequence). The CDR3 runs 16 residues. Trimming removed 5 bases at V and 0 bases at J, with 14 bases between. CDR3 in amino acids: CASSVADHGSYNEQFF. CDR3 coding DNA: TGTGCCAGCAGTGTGGCGGACCATGGCTCCTACAATGAGCAGTTCTTC.

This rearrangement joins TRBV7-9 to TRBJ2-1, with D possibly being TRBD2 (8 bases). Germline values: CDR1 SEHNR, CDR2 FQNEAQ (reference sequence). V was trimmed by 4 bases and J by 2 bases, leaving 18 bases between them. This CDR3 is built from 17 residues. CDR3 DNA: TGTGCCAGCAGCTCCCTAGGGGGCGGGGGGACCTACAATGAGCAGTTCTTC. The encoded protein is CASSSLGGGGTYNEQFF.

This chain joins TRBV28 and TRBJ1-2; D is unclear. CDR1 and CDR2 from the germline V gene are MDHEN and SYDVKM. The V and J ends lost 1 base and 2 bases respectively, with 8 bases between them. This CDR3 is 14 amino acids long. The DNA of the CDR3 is TGTGCCAGCAGTTTATTCCCGGAAAACTATGGCTACACCTTC. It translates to CASSLFPENYGYTF.

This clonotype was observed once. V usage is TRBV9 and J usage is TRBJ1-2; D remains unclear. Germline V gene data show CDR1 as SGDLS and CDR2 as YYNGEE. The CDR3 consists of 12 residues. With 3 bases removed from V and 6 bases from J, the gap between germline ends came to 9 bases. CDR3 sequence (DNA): TGTGCCAGCAGCGCCCCCCTAAATGGCTACACCTTC. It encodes CASSAPLNGYTF.

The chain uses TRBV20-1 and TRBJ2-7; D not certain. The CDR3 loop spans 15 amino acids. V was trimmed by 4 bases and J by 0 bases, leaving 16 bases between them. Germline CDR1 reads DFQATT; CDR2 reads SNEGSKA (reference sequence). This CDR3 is CSATHRAFSSYEQYF. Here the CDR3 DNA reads TGCAGTGCTACTCACCGGGCTTTTAGCTCCTACGAGCAGTACTTC.

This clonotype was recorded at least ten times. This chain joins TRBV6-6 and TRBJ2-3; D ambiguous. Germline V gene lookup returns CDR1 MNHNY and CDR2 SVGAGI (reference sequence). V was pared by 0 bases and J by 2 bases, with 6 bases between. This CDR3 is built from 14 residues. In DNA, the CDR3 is TGTGCCAGCAGTTACTCGGCCGACACAGATACGCAGTATTTT. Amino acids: CASSYSADTDTQYF.

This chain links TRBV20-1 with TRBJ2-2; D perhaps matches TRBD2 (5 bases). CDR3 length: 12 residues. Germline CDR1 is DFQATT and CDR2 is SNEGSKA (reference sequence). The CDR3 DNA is TGCAGCGTCCCTACTAGCACCGGGGAGCTGTTTTTT. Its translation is CSVPTSTGELFF.

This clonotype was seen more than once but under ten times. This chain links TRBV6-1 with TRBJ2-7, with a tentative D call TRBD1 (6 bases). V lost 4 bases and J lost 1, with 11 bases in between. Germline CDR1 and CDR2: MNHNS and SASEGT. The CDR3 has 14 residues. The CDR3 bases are TGTGCCAGCAGTGCGACAGGTAAATCCTACGAGCAGTACTTC. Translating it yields CASSATGKSYEQYF.

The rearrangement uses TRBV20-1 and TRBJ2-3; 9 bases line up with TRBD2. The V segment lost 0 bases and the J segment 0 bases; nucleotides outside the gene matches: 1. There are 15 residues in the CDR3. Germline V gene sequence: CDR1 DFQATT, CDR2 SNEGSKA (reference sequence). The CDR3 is CSAREGLASTDTQYF. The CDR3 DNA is TGCAGTGCTAGAGAGGGACTAGCTAGCACAGATACGCAGTATTTT.